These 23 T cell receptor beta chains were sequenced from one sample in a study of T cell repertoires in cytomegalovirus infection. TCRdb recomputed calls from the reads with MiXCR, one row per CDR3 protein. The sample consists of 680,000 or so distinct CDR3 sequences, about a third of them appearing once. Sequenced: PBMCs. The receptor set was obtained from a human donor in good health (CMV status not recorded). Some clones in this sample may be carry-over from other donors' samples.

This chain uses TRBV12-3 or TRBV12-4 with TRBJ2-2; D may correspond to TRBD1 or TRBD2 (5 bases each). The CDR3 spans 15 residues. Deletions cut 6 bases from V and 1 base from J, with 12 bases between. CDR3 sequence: CASSWDGRNTGELFF. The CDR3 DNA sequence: TGTGCCAGCAGCTGGGACGGCCGGAACACCGGGGAGCTGTTTTTT.

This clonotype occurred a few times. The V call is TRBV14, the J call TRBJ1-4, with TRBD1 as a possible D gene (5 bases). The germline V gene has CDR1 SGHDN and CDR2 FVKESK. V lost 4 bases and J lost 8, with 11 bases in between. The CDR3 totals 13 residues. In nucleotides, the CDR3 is TGTGCCAGCAGCCCGCCGGGACCCGAAAAACTGTTTTTT. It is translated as CASSPPGPEKLFF.

CDR3 coding DNA: TGTGCCAGCAGTCCTCGGACAGGGGGTCCCTACAATGAGCAGTTCTTC. Translation: CASSPRTGGPYNEQFF. The chain links TRBV28 to TRBJ2-1; TRBD1 aligns across 10 bases. Germline V gene sequence: CDR1 MDHEN, CDR2 SYDVKM. J was trimmed by 2 bases and V by 5 bases; bases with no gene match: 6. The CDR3 consists of 16 residues.

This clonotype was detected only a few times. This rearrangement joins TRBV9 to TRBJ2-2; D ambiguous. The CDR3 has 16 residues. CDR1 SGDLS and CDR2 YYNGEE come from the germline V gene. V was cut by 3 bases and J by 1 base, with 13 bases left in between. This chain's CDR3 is CASSGARALNTGELFF. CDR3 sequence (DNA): TGTGCCAGCAGCGGCGCTCGGGCCTTGAACACCGGGGAGCTGTTTTTT. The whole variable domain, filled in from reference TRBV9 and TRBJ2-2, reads DSGVTQTPKHLITATGQRVTLRCSPRSGDLSVYWYQQSLDQGLQFLIQYYNGEERAKGNILERFSAQQFPDLHSELNLSSLELGDSALYFCASSGARALNTGELFFGEGSRLTVL.

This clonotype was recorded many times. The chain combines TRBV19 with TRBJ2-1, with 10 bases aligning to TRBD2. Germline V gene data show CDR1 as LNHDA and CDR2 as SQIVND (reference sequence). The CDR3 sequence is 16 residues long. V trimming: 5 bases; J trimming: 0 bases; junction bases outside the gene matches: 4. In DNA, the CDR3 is TGTGCCAGTAGTGAATCTAGCGGGAGCTCCTACAATGAGCAGTTCTTC. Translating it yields CASSESSGSSYNEQFF. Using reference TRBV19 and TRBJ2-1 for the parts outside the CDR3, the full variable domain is DGGITQSPKYLFRKEGQNVTLSCEQNLNHDAMYWYRQDPGQGLRLIYYSQIVNDFQKGDIAEGYSVSREKKESFPLTVTSAQKNPTAFYLCASSESSGSSYNEQFFGPGTRLTVL.

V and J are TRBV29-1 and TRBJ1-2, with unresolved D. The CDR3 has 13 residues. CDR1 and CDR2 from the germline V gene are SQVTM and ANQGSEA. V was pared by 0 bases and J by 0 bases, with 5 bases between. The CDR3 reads CSVEETTNYGYTF. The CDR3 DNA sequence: TGCAGCGTTGAAGAGACAACTAACTATGGCTACACCTTC.

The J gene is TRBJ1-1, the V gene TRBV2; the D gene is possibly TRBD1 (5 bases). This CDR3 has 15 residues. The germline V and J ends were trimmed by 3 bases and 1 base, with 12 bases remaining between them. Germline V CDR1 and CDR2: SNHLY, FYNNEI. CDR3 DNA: TGTGCCAGCAGTGACAGGCAGCAGGGGAACACTGAAGCTTTCTTT. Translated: CASSDRQQGNTEAFF.

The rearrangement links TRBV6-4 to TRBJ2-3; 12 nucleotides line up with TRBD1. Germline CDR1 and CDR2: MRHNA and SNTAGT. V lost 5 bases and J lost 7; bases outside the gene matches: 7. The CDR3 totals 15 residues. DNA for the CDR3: TGTGCCAGCAGTCCCGGGACAGGGGGCGTGAATACGCAGTATTTT. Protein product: CASSPGTGGVNTQYF.

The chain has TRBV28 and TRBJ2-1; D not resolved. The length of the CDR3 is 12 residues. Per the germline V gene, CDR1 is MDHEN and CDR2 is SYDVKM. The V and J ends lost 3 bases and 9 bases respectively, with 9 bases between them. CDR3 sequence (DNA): TGTGCCAGCAGTTTCAACAGCGTTGAGCAGTTCTTC. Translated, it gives CASSFNSVEQFF.

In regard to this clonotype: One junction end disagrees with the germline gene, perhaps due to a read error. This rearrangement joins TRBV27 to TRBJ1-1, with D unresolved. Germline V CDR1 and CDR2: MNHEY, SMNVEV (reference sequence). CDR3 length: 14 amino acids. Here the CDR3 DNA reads TGTTCCAGCAGTTTTACCAGTATGAACACTGAATCTTTCTTT. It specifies CSSSFTSMNTESFF.

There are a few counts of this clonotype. The CDR3 here is CSARAGTSGRPDTQYF. The CDR3 DNA is TGCAGTGCTAGAGCGGGGACTAGCGGGAGACCAGATACGCAGTATTTT. The rearrangement joins TRBV20-1 to TRBJ2-3; TRBD2 agrees at 14 bases. The trim removed 1 base at V and 4 bases at J, leaving 4 bases unmatched. The CDR3 totals 16 residues. Germline-derived CDR1 and CDR2 are DFQATT and SNEGSKA (reference sequence).

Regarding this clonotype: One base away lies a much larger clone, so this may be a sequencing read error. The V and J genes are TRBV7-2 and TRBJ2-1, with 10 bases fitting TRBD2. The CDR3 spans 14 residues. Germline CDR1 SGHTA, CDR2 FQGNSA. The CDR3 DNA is TGTGCCAGCAGCCCTCCTAGCGGGAGAGGTGAGCCGTTCTTC. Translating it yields CASSPPSGRGEPFF. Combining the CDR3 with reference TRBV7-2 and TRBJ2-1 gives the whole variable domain GAGVSQSPSNKVTEKGKDVELRCDPISGHTALYWYRQSLGQGLEFLIYFQGNSAPDKSGLPSDRFSAERTGGSVSTLTIQRTQQEDSAVYLCASSPPSGRGEPFFGPGTRLTVL.

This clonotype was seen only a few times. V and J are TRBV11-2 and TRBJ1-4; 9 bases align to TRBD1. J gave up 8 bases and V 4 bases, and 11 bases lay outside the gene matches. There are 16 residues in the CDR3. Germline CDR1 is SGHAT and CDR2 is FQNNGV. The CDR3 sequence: CASSSSNRGRREKLFF. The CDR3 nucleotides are TGTGCCAGCAGCTCGAGCAACAGGGGGCGCCGGGAAAAACTGTTTTTT.

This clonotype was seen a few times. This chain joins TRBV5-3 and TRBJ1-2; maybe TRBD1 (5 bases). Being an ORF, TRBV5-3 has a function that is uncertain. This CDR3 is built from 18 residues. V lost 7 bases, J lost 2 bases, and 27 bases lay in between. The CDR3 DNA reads TGTGCCAGATATCCCAGGTATCAGGCGCGCAGGGTGAACTATGGCTACACCTTC. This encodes CARYPRYQARRVNYGYTF.

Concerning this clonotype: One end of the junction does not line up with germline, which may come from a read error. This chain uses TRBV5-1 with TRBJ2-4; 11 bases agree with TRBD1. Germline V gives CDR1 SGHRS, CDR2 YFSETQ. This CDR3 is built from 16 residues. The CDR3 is CASSMDRGRSKNIPYF. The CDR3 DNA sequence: TGCGCCAGCAGCATGGACAGGGGGCGCAGCAAAAACATTCCGTACTTC. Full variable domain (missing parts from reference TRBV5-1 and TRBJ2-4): KAGVTQTPRYLIKTRGQQVTLSCSPISGHRSVSWYQQTPGQGLQFLFEYFSETQRNKGNFPGRFSGRQFSNSRSEMNVSTLELGDSALYLCASSMDRGRSKNIPYFGAGTRLSVL.

For the CDR3, the DNA is TGTGCCAGCAGTACCTATCTAACAGATACGCAGTATTTT. Amino acid sequence: CASSTYLTDTQYF. V usage is TRBV2 and J usage is TRBJ2-3; D is unresolved. The V end lost 5 bases, the J end lost 3 bases, and 9 bases lay between the germline ends. Per germline, CDR1 SNHLY and CDR2 FYNNEI. The CDR3 extends over 13 amino acids.

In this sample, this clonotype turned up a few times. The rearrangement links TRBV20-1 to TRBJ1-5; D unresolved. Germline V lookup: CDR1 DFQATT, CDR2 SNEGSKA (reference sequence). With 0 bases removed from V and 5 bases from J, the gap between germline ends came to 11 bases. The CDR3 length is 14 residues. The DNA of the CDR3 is TGCAGTGCTAGAGATACGGGGTTAGATCAGCCCCAGCATTTT. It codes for CSARDTGLDQPQHF.

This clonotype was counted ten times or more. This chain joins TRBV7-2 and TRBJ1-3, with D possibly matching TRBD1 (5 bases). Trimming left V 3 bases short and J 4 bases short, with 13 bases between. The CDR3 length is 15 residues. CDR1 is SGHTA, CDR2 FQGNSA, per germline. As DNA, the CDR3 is TGTGCCAGCAGCTTTCGAGAGGGGACCGGAAACACCATATATTTT. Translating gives CASSFREGTGNTIYF.

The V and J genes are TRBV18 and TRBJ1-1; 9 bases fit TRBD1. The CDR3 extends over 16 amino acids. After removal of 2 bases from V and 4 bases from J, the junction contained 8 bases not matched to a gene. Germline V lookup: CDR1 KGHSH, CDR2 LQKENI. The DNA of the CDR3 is TGTGCCAGCTCACCATTTAGGGACAGGGTCGTCACTGAAGCTTTCTTT. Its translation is CASSPFRDRVVTEAFF.

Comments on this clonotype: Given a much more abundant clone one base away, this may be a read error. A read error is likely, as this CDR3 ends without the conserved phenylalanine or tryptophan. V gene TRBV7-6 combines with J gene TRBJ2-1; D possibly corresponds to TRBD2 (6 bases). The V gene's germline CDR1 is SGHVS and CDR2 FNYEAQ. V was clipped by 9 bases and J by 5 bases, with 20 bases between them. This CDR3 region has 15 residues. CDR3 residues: CASIPLVREDNEQFL. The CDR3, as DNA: TGTGCCAGTATACCTCTAGTAAGGGAGGACAATGAGCAGTTCCTC.

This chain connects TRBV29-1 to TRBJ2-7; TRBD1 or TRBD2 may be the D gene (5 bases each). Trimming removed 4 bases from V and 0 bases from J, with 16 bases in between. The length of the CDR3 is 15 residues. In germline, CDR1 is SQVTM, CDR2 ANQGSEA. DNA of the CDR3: TGCAGCGTTGCGGGACCATCTGGGGGCTCCTACGAGCAGTACTTC. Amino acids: CSVAGPSGGSYEQYF.

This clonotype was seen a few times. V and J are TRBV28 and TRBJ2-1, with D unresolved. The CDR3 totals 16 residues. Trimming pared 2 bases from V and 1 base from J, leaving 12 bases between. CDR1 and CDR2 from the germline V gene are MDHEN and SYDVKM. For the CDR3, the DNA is TGTGCCAGCAGTTTAGGGTTCGAGACATCCTACAATGAGCAGTTCTTC. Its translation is CASSLGFETSYNEQFF.

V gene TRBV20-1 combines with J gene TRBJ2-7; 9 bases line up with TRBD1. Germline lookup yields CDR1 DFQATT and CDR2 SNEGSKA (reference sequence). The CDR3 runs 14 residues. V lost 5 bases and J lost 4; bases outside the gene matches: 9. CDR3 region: CSAQPGQGIYEQYF. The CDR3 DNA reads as TGCAGTGCTCAACCGGGACAGGGTATTTACGAGCAGTACTTC.